This T cell receptor (beta chain) was observed in a study of regulatory and conventional T cells in RAG deficiency. Findings of the study overall: Omenn CD25-high CD127-low cells may be activated cells, not true Tregs. Patient subsets had shorter CDR3s; Omenn Treg-Tconv overlap exceeded 85%.

The germline CDR1 and CDR2 sequences are LGHNT and FRNRAP. CDR3 length: 16 amino acids. V gave up 0 bases and J gave up 3 bases; unmatched junction bases: 7. About this clone itself: Its matching antigen is unknown.

TCRdb keeps only in-frame clones here, not all; method: immunoSEQ multiplex PCR. The sample records fewer than 35,000 clones, just under 90% being singletons. These same records also appear under a second study, on regulatory T cells. As reported in that work: Amplification used 52 TRBV primers and 13 TRBJ primers.

The TCR comes from a human donor in good health. Sequenced sample: CD8+ T cells sorted from blood. The gene calls are TRBV12-5 and TRBJ2-7; 8 nucleotides match TRBD2. CDR3 loop: CASGLVRGGSYYEQYF. CDR3 DNA: TGTGCTAGTGGTTTGGTACGCGGGGGGTCCTACTACGAGCAGTACTTC.